The following is a TCR beta chain sequence with its context. The entry originates in a study of control samples from healthy donors and cancer patients. Assay: immunoSEQ multiplex PCR; the TCRdb copy retains only in-frame clones and omits some. The table records 85,000 to 120,000 clones, 92% of them present only once. This receptor was identified in a young woman in good health. Source material: blood.

CDR3 residues: CASRGLAGGPSDEQFF. CDR3 in DNA: TGTGCCAGCAGAGGACTAGCGGGAGGGCCTTCGGATGAGCAGTTCTTC. The rearrangement joins TRBV9 to TRBJ2-1, with TRBD2 matching 15 bases. CDR1 SGDLS and CDR2 YYNGEE come from the germline V gene. The junction had 8 bases not matched to a gene; V was cut back by 5 bases and J by 8 bases. CDR3 length: 16 amino acids.